Listed here is a single T cell receptor (beta chain). The antigen is unknown. This record comes from a study of T cell clones after liver transplantation. Whole-study context: Liver transplant recipients had immunosuppression withdrawal attempted within 2 years.

Generated by immunoSEQ multiplex PCR, the TCRdb table keeps only in-frame clones and is missing some. The table includes roughly 97,000 clones, roughly 80% detected once. Germline V gives CDR1 MDHEN, CDR2 SYDVKM. V trimming: 10 bases; J trimming: 9 bases; junction bases outside the gene matches: 2. The CDR3 is made up of 12 amino acids. Overall study findings and caveats: Migration into the graft, not deletion, may explain lost graft donor-reactive T cells. A significant post-transplant drop in circulating graft-donor-reactive CD4 TCRbeta sequences occurred in most of the 8 subjects.

Sequences were derived from CD4+ T cells from blood, sampled before liver transplant. The V gene is TRBV28, the J gene TRBJ2-1; TRBD2 agrees at 14 bases. The origin of this receptor is a human donor who received a liver transplant. DNA of the CDR3: TGTGCCATGACTAGCGGGAGGGGTGAGCAGTTCTTC. Amino acid sequence: CAMTSGRGEQFF.